This TCR beta chain was sequenced for a study of PD-1 blockade in classical Hodgkin lymphoma. Sequenced by immunoSEQ multiplex PCR; TCRdb stores in-frame clones only, minus some. The sample includes 30,000 to 45,000 clones, around 87% seen only once; the top ten take roughly 9%. There was relapse after autologous stem cell transplantation in every patient, and there was variation in brentuximab vedotin exposure. Patients' outcomes at their best amounted to complete response, partial response or progressive disease. Broader study findings: TCR diversity rose significantly by C4D1 in CD4+ but not CD8+ cells.

Germline V gene lookup returns CDR1 ENHRY and CDR2 SYGVKD. The CDR3 is 14 residues long. V shed 3 bases and J shed 3 bases, with 12 bases lying between them. For this clone: The antigen remains unidentified.

This chain uses TRBV10-3 with TRBJ2-7; perhaps TRBD1 as D (6 bases). Here the sequenced sample was peripheral blood mononuclear cells (PBMCs), taken at baseline. This TCR was recovered from a human donor with classical Hodgkin lymphoma. CDR3 protein: CAISENRDDYEQYF. CDR3 DNA: TGTGCCATCAGTGAAAACAGGGATGACTACGAGCAGTACTTC.